The 9 T cell receptor beta chains below were found in one sample sequenced in a study of type 1 regulatory T cells. TCRdb processed the reads anew with MiXCR; each CDR3 protein has one entry. The sample contains about 19,000 distinct CDR3 sequences, roughly a tenth of which appear only once. Sequenced: CD4+ T cells, either the whole sample or a sorted fraction (not recorded which). The receptors were sampled from a human donor in good health.

The chain employs TRBV19 and TRBJ1-5, with D possibly TRBD1 on 5 matching bases. The V gene lost 5 bases and the J gene lost 0 bases, with 11 bases spanning the gap. CDR3 length: 15 amino acids. The germline gives CDR1 LNHDA, CDR2 SQIVND (reference sequence). As DNA, the CDR3 is TGTGCCAGTAGTGGAGGGACCGCTAGCAATCAGCCCCAGCATTTT. It yields the protein CASSGGTASNQPQHF.

This clonotype counts as medium-sized (0.01 to 0.1%). This chain connects TRBV7-2 to TRBJ2-2; 7 bases match TRBD2. Trimming removed 8 bases from V and 5 bases from J; junction bases left unmatched: 17. Germline lookup yields CDR1 SGHTA and CDR2 FQGNSA. This CDR3 is built from 17 residues. CDR3 sequence: CASSTTRAAGETGELFF. CDR3 bases: TGTGCCAGCTCAACCACCCGCGCGGCGGGAGAAACCGGGGAGCTGTTTTTT.

The J gene is TRBJ2-7, the V gene TRBV30; 9 nucleotides line up with TRBD1. The CDR3 spans 14 residues. Looked up from germline, CDR1 is GTSNPN and CDR2 is SVGIG (reference sequence). V was clipped by 5 bases and J by 6 bases; unmatched bases: 11. DNA for the CDR3: TGTGCCTGGGGAGGACAGGGGAAATTAGGCGAGCAGTACTTC. Protein sequence: CAWGGQGKLGEQYF.

Turning to this clonotype: Just one base apart from a much larger clone, this may be a read error. The chain joins TRBV28 to TRBJ1-2; no clear D. The CDR3 covers 10 residues. Germline-derived CDR1 and CDR2 are MDHEN and SYDVKM. The CDR3 loop is CASSDYGHTF. The DNA for the CDR3 is TGTGCCAGCAGTGACTATGGCCACACCTTC.

This clonotype was counted only a few times. The gene calls are TRBV7-2 and TRBJ2-7; TRBD2 matches at 9 bases. Trimming cost V 5 bases and J 3 bases; bases outside gene matches: 5. The germline V gene has CDR1 SGHTA and CDR2 FQGNSA. CDR3 length: 14 amino acids. CDR3 sequence (DNA): TGTGCCAGCAGCCCGGGACTAGCAGTCTACGAGCAGTACTTC. Translation: CASSPGLAVYEQYF.

The chain carries TRBV6-2 or TRBV6-3 and TRBJ2-1; D may be TRBD2 (5 bases). This CDR3 is 16 amino acids long. V lost 2 bases and J 5 bases, leaving 16 bases between the germline ends. The germline gives CDR1 MNHEY, CDR2 SVGEGT. The CDR3 spells CASSYHPGSIDNEQFF. The CDR3 bases are TGTGCCAGCAGTTACCATCCGGGGAGTATTGACAATGAGCAGTTCTTC.

The chain carries TRBV29-1 and TRBJ1-1, with 8 bases identical to TRBD1. CDR3 length equals 12 residues. Germline V gene sequence: CDR1 SQVTM, CDR2 ANQGSEA. V lost 7 bases, J lost 8 bases, and 9 bases stayed unmatched. CDR3 sequence (DNA): TGCAGCGGAAGAAGGGCAGGGGGCGAAGCTTTCTTT. It is translated as CSGRRAGGEAFF.

This clonotype was detected ten times or more. The chain employs TRBV7-2 and TRBJ2-3, with a weak D call TRBD1 (6 bases). The CDR3 runs 14 residues. Germline CDR1 is SGHTA and CDR2 is FQGNSA. With 3 bases removed from V and 6 bases from J, the gap between germline ends came to 13 bases. This chain's CDR3 is CASSLTGGTDTQYF. CDR3 coding DNA: TGTGCCAGCAGCTTGACAGGAGGAACGGATACGCAGTATTTT.

This clonotype was picked up a small number of times. The gene calls are TRBV30 and TRBJ1-5; the D is unclear. The V and J ends lost 0 bases and 2 bases respectively, with 11 bases between them. Looked up from germline, CDR1 is GTSNPN and CDR2 is SVGIG (reference sequence). The CDR3 runs to 15 residues. CDR3 amino acids: CAWSVGREGNQPQHF. In DNA, the CDR3 is TGTGCCTGGAGTGTGGGAAGAGAGGGCAATCAGCCCCAGCATTTT.